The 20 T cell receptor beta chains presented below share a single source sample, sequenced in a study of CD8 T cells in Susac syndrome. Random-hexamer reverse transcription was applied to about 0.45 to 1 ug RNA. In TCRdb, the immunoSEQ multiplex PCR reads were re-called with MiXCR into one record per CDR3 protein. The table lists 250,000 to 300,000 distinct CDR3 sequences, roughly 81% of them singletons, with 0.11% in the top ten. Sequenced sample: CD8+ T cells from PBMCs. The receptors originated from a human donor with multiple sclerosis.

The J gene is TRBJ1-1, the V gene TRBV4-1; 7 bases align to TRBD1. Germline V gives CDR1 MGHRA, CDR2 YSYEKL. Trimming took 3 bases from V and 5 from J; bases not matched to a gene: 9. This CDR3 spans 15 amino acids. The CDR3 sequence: CASSQRTGVVTEAFF. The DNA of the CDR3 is TGCGCCAGCAGCCAGCGAACAGGGGTCGTAACTGAAGCTTTCTTT.

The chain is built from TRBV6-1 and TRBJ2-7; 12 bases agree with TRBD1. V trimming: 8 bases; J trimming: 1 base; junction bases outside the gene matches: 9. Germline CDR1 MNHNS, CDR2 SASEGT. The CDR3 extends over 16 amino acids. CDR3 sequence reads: CASVGWDRGPSYEQYF. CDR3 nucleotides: TGTGCCAGCGTGGGGTGGGACAGGGGGCCTTCCTACGAGCAGTACTTC.

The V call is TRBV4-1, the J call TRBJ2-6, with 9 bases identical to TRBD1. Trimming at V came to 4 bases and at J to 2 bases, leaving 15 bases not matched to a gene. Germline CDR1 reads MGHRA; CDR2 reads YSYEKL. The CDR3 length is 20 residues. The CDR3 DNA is TGCGCCAGCAGCCTCATGGTCCACAGGGGGCGTAGTGCTGGGGCCAACGTCCTGACTTTC. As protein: CASSLMVHRGRSAGANVLTF.

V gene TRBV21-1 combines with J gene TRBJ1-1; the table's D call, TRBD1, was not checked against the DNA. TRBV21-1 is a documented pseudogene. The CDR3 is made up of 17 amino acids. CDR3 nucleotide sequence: TGTGCCAGCAGCAAATTTGGGGACGGGGTTTTGAACACTGAAGCTTTCTTT. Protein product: CASSKFGDGVLNTEAFF.

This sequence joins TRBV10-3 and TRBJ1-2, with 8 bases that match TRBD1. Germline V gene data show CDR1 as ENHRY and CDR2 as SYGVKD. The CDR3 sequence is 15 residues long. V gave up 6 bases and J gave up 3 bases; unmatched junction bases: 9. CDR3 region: CAIREDRALDYGYTF. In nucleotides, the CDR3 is TGTGCCATCAGGGAGGACAGGGCGCTGGACTATGGCTACACCTTC.

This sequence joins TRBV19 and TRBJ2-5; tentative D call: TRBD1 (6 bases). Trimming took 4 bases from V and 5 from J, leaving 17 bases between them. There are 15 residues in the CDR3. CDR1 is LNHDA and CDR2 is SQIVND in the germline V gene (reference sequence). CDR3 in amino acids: CASSTPGRGEETQYF. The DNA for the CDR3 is TGTGCCAGTAGTACCCCCGGCAGGGGAGAGGAGACCCAGTACTTC.

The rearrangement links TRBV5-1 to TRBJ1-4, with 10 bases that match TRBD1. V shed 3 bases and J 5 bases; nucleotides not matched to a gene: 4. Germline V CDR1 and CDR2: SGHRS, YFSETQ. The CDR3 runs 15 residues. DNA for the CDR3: TGCGCCAGCAGCTATCGGGGACAGGGGAATGAAAAACTGTTTTTT. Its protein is CASSYRGQGNEKLFF.

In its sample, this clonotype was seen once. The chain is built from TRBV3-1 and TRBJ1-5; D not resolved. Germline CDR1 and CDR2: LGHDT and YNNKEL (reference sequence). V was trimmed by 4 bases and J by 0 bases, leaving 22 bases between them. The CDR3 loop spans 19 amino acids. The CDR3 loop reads CASSPPVGRRTDSNQPQHF. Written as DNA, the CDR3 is TGTGCCAGCAGCCCTCCAGTAGGTCGCAGGACCGATAGCAATCAGCCCCAGCATTTT.

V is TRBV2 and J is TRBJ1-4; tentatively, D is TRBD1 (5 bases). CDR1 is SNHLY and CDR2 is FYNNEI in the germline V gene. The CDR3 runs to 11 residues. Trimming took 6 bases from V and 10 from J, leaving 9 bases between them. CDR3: CASRPDRKLFF. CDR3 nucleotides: TGTGCCAGCAGACCCGACAGAAAACTGTTTTTT.

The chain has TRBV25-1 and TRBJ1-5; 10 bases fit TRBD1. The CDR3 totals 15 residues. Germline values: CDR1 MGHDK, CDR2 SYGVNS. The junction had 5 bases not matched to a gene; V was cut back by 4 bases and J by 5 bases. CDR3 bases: TGTGCCAGCAGTGGGGGACAGGGGTTTGATCAGCCCCAGCATTTT. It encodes CASSGGQGFDQPQHF.

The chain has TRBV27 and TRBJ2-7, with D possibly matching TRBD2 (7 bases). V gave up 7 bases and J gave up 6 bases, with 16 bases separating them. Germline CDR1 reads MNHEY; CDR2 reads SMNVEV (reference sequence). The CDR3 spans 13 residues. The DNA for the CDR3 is TGTGCCAGCAATGTCCGGGGGGCGGGCGAGCAGTACTTC. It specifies CASNVRGAGEQYF.

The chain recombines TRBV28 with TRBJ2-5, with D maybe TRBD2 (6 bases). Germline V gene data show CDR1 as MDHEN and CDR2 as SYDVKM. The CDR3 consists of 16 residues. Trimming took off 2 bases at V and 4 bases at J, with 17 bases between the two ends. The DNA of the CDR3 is TGTGCCAGCAGTTTAAAACCCGGCAAGGGAGGAGAGACCCAGTACTTC. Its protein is CASSLKPGKGGETQYF.

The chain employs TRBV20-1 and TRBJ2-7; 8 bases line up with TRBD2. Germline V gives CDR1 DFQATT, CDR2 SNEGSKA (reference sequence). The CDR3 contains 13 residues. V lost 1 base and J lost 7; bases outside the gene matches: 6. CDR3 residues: CSARGAAGVEQYF. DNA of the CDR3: TGCAGTGCTAGAGGGGCAGCGGGAGTTGAGCAGTACTTC.

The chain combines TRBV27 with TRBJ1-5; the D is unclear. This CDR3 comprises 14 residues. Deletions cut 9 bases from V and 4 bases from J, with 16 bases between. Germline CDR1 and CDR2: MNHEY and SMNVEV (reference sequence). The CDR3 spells CASSSGYGNQPQHF. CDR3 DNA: TGTGCCAGTAGCTCGGGGTACGGGAATCAGCCCCAGCATTTT.

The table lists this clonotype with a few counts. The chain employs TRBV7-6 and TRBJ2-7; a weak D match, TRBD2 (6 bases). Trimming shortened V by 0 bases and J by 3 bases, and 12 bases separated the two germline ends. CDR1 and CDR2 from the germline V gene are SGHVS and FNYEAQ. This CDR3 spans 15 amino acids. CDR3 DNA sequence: TGTGCCAGCAGCTTAGCGGCGGGATCGGACTACGAGCAGTACTTC. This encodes CASSLAAGSDYEQYF.

The chain's CDR3 is CASSTRTSSYEQYF. The CDR3 region has the DNA TGTGCCAGCAGTACGCGGACGTCCTCCTACGAGCAGTACTTC. The chain is built from TRBV28 and TRBJ2-7; D remains ambiguous. The germline V and J ends were trimmed by 5 bases and 0 bases, with 11 bases remaining between them. This CDR3 is 14 amino acids long. From germline, CDR1 is MDHEN and CDR2 SYDVKM.

The CDR3 reads CASSSVPVSLTYEQYF. The CDR3 region has the DNA TGTGCCAGCAGCTCAGTCCCGGTCAGTCTGACCTACGAGCAGTACTTC. The chain carries TRBV7-2 and TRBJ2-7; D is unclear. Trimming stripped 4 bases from V and 2 bases from J, with 18 bases between. CDR3 length: 16 amino acids. Germline CDR1 SGHTA, CDR2 FQGNSA.

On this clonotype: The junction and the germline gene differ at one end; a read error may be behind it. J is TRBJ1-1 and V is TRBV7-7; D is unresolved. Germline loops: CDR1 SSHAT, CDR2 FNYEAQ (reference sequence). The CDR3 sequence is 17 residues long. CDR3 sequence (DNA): TGTGCTAGCAGCTTATTTAAGTCGAAACCATTGAACACTGAAGCTTTCTTT. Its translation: CASSLFKSKPLNTEAFF.

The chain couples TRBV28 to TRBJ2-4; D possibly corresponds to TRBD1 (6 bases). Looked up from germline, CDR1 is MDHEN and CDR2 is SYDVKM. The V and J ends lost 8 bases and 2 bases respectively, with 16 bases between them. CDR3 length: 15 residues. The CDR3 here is CASEKGVGSKNIQYF. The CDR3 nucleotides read TGTGCCAGCGAAAAGGGGGTTGGATCCAAAAACATTCAGTACTTC.

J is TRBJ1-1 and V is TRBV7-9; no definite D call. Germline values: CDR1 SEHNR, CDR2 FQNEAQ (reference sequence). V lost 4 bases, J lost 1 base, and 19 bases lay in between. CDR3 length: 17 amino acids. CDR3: CASSSGRQVVKNTEAFF. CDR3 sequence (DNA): TGTGCCAGCAGCTCAGGTCGCCAAGTCGTGAAGAACACTGAAGCTTTCTTT.